The rows below give T cell receptor beta chains drawn from one sample of a study of technical replicates of blood from a handful of donors. Libraries were prepared by immunoSEQ multiplex PCR; TCRdb keeps only in-frame clonotypes and omits some of them. Seen here are more than 65,000 clones, 75% to 90% observed once, and the top ten hold roughly 4.5%. Sequenced material: PBMCs. These receptors came from a human donor in good health. Some clones in this sample may be carry-over from other donors' samples. CDR3s include the opening cysteine and the closing phenylalanine or tryptophan. Each record gives: CDR3 length, J gene, clone size, D gene, V gene, CDR3 protein, CDR3 DNA. D genes are given only for firm matches. Not every row has a clone size; where given, it reads once, few, many or a size class.

12 TRBJ2-7 once NA TRBV19 CATASSGYEQYF TGTGCCACCGCATCCTCAGGCTACGAGCAGTACTTC
13 TRBJ1-1 few TRBD1 TRBV18 CASSRDRDTEAFF TGTGCCAGCTCAAGGGACAGGGACACTGAAGCTTTCTTT
17 TRBJ2-1 NA TRBD2 TRBV15 CATSRDPAGGLDNEQFF TGTGCCACCAGCAGAGACCCGGCGGGGGGGCTAGACAATGAGCAGTTCTTC
15 TRBJ2-7 NA NA TRBV5-4 CASSQGGTGSYEQYF TGTGCCAGCAGTCAGGGTGGGACTGGATCCTACGAGCAGTACTTC
16 TRBJ1-1 NA NA TRBV4-1 CASSQSQVKANTEAFF TGCGCCAGCAGCCAAAGTCAGGTTAAGGCGAACACTGAAGCTTTCTTT
18 TRBJ2-7 NA TRBD2 TRBV6-4 CASSDTSTSGRVAYEQYF TGTGCCAGCAGTGACACTTCGACTAGCGGGAGGGTTGCCTACGAGCAGTACTTC
13 TRBJ2-5 NA TRBD1 TRBV2 CASSGDRQETQYF TGTGCCAGCAGTGGGGACAGACAAGAGACCCAGTACTTC
16 TRBJ2-5 NA TRBD2 TRBV15 CATSRSSRGYGLTQYF TGTGCCACCAGCAGGAGCTCGCGGGGGTACGGGTTGACCCAGTACTTC
16 TRBJ2-3 NA TRBD2 TRBV7-2 CASSLVGLASTDTQYF TGTGCCAGCAGCTTAGTCGGACTAGCCAGCACAGATACGCAGTATTTT
14 TRBJ2-3 NA NA TRBV25-1 CASSDPRTVSTQYF TGTGCCAGCAGTGATCCGCGGACAGTCAGTACGCAGTATTTT
16 TRBJ1-2 NA NA TRBV7-8 CASSPRVGQNNYGYTF TGTGCCAGCAGCCCAAGGGTAGGACAGAATAACTATGGCTACACCTTC
17 TRBJ1-1 NA NA TRBV9 CASSHEPVNRPRGEAFF TGTGCCAGCAGCCACGAACCGGTTAACCGACCCAGGGGCGAAGCTTTCTTT
13 TRBJ2-7 once NA TRBV9 CASSATGSYEQYF TGTGCCAGCAGTGCAACAGGGTCCTACGAGCAGTACTTC
15 TRBJ2-7 NA NA TRBV4-3 CASSQDRDNSYEQYF TGCGCCAGCAGCCAAGATAGAGACAACTCCTACGAGCAGTACTTC
15 TRBJ2-3 NA TRBD2 TRBV7-2 CASSPTGGRSDTQYF TGTGCCAGCAGCCCCACTGGCGGGAGATCTGATACGCAGTATTTT
13 TRBJ2-1 NA NA TRBV29-1 CSVDRGSYNEQFF TGCAGCGTTGACAGGGGCTCCTACAATGAGCAGTTCTTC
14 TRBJ1-1 few NA TRBV29-1 CSVEATSGNTEAFF TGCAGCGTTGAAGCCACCTCAGGGAACACTGAAGCTTTCTTT
14 TRBJ2-7 NA TRBD2 TRBV19 CASSRRGVAYEQYF TGTGCCAGTAGCCGACGGGGGGTTGCCTACGAGCAGTACTTC
15 TRBJ2-3 NA TRBD2 TRBV6-5 CATWRGGGDTDTQYF TGTGCCACCTGGAGGGGCGGGGGGGACACAGATACGCAGTATTTT
16 TRBJ2-7 NA TRBD1 TRBV7-9 CASSLRDRGRFDEQYF TGTGCCAGCAGCTTACGTGACAGGGGGCGCTTCGACGAGCAGTACTTC
15 TRBJ1-6 medium-sized TRBD1 TRBV6-1 CASSAGTGDNSPLHF TGTGCCAGCAGCGCCGGGACAGGGGATAATTCACCCCTCCACTTT
14 TRBJ2-7 once TRBD1 TRBV19 CASSPRDRSYEQYF TGTGCCAGTAGTCCACGGGACAGGTCCTACGAGCAGTACTTC
16 TRBJ2-7 NA TRBD2 TRBV5-8 CASSWAPREASYEQYF TGTGCCAGCAGCTGGGCCCCCCGGGAGGCTTCCTACGAGCAGTACTTC
15 TRBJ2-5 NA NA TRBV19 CASSTPPGLRETQYF TGTGCCAGTAGTACCCCTCCCGGTTTGAGGGAGACCCAGTACTTC
15 TRBJ2-5 NA NA TRBV18 CASSPSAGIQETQYF TGTGCCAGCTCACCGTCCGCGGGCATTCAAGAGACCCAGTACTTC
13 TRBJ2-7 NA NA TRBV30 CAWNLDSGSEQYF TGTGCCTGGAATCTGGACTCCGGAAGCGAGCAGTACTTC
15 TRBJ2-1 NA TRBD2 TRBV7-2 CASSLYLAGGDEQFF TGTGCCAGCAGCTTATACCTAGCGGGAGGAGATGAGCAGTTCTTC
16 TRBJ1-3 NA NA TRBV2 CASLLGGGGPGNTIYF TGTGCCAGCCTTCTTGGGGGAGGGGGTCCTGGAAACACCATATATTTT
14 TRBJ1-2 once TRBD1 TRBV27 CASAWTGVKDGYTF TGTGCCAGCGCATGGACAGGGGTAAAAGATGGCTACACCTTC